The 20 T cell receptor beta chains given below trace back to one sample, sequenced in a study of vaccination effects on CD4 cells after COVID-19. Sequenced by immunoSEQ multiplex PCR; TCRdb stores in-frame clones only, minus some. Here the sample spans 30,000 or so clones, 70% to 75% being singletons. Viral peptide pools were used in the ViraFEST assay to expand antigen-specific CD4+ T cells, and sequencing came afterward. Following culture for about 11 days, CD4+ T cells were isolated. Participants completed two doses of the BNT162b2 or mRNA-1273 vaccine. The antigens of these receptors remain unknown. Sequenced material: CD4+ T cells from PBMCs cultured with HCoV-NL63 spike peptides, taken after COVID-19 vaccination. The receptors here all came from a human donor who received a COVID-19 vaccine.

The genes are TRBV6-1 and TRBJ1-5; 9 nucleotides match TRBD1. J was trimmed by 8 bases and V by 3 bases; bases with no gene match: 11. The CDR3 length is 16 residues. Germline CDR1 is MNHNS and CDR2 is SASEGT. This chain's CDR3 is CASSEGQGFFFEPQHF. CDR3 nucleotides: TGTGCCAGCAGTGAGGGACAGGGTTTCTTTTTTGAGCCCCAGCATTTT.

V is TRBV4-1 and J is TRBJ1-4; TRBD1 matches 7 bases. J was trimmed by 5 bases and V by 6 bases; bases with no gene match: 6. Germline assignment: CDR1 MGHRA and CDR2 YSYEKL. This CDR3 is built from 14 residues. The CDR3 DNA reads TGCGCCAGCAGACCGGGACAGCCAAATGAAAAACTGTTTTTT. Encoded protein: CASRPGQPNEKLFF.

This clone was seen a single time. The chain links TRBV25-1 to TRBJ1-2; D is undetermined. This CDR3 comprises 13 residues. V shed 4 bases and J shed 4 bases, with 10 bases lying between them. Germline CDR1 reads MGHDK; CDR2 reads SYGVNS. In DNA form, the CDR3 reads TGTGCCAGCAGTGGAGACGGGATCTATGGCTACACCTTC. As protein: CASSGDGIYGYTF.

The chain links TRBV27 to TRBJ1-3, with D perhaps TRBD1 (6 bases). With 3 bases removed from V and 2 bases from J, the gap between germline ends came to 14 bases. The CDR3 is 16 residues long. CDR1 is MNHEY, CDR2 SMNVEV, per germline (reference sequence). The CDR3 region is CASSLGHPLTGNTIYF. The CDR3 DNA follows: TGTGCCAGCAGTTTGGGACATCCTCTGACTGGAAACACCATATATTTT.

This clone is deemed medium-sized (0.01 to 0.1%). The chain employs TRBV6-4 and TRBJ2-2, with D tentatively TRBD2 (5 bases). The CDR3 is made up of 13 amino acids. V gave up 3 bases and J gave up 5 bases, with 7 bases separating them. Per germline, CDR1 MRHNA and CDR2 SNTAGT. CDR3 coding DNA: TGTGCCAGCAGTGAGGTAGCGACCGGGGAGCTGTTTTTT. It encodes CASSEVATGELFF.

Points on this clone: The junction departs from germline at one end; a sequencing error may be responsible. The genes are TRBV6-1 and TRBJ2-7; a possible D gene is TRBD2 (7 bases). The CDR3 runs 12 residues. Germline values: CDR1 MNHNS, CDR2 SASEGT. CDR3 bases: TGTGCCAGCAGTGATGAAGCGGGACACCCACTCTTC. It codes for CASSDEAGHPLF.

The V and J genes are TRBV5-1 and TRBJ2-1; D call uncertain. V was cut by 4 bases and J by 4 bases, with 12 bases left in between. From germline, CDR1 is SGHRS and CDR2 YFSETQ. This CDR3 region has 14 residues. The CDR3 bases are TGCGCCAGCAGCCTGCAACAGAGATACAATGAGCAGTTCTTC. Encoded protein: CASSLQQRYNEQFF.

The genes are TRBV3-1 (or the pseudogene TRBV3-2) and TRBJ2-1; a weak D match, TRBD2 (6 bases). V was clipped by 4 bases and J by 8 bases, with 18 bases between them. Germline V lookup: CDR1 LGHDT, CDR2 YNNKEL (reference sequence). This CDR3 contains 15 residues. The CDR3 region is CASSPGLIIADEQFF. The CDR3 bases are TGTGCCAGCAGCCCAGGACTAATTATCGCCGATGAGCAGTTCTTC.

The CDR3 reads CSASPGGGALDTQYF. The CDR3 DNA reads as TGCAGTGCTAGTCCGGGCGGGGGGGCCCTAGATACGCAGTATTTT. The chain employs TRBV20-1 and TRBJ2-3; TRBD2 agrees at 9 bases. The CDR3 spans 15 residues. Germline V lookup: CDR1 DFQATT, CDR2 SNEGSKA (reference sequence). The V segment lost 3 bases and the J segment 5 bases; nucleotides outside the gene matches: 9.

CDR3: CASSLSRGSYNEQFF. CDR3 DNA: TGTGCCAGCAGCTTGTCTCGCGGGAGCTACAATGAGCAGTTCTTC. The rearrangement joins TRBV5-4 to TRBJ2-1; TRBD2 aligns across 7 bases. The V segment lost 1 base and the J segment 3 bases; nucleotides outside the gene matches: 4. The CDR3 consists of 15 residues. Per germline, CDR1 SGHNT and CDR2 YYREEE (reference sequence).

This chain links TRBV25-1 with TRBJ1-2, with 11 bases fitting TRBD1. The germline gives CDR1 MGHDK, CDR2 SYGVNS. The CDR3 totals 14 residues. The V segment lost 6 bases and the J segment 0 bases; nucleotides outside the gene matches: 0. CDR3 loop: CASRGQGANYGYTF. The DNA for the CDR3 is TGTGCCAGCAGGGGACAGGGGGCTAACTATGGCTACACCTTC.

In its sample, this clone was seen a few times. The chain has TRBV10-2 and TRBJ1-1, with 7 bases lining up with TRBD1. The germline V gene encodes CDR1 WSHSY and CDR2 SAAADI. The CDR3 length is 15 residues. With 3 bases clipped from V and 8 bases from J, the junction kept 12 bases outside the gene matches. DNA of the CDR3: TGCGCCAGCAGTGACCCCAGGGGGGGGCCCCTAGAAGCTTTCTTT. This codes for CASSDPRGGPLEAFF.

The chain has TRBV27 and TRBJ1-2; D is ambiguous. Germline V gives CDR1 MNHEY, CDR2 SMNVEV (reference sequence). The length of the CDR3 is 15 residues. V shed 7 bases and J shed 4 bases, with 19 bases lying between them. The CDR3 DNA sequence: TGTGCCAGCACCTCCCGCCCGGGTAGCCCCTATGGCTACACCTTC. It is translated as CASTSRPGSPYGYTF.

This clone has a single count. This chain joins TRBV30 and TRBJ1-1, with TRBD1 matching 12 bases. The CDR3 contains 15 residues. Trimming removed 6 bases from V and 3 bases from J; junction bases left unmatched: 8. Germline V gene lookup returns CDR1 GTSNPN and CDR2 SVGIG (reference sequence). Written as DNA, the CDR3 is TGTGCCTGTCCCGGGACAGGGGGCTTGTACACTGAAGCTTTCTTT. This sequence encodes CACPGTGGLYTEAFF.

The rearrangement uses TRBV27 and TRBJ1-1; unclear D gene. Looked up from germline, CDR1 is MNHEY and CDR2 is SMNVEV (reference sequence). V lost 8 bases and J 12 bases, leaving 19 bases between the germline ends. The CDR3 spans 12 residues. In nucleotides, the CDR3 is TGTGCCAGCCGTACTGAAGTTAAGTCGACTTTCTTT. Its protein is CASRTEVKSTFF.

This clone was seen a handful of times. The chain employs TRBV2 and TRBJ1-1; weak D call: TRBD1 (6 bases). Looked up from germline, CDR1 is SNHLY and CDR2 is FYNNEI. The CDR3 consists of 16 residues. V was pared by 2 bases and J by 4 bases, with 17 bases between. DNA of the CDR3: TGTGCCAGCAGTGAATGGGGGCAGGGAGAAGGCACTGAAGCTTTCTTT. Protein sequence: CASSEWGQGEGTEAFF.

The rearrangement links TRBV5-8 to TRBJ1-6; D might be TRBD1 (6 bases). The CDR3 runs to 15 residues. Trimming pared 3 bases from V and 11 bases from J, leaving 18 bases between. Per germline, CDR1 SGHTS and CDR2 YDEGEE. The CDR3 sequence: CASSWPGQHMPPLHF. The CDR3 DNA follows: TGTGCCAGCAGCTGGCCGGGACAACATATGCCACCCCTCCACTTT.

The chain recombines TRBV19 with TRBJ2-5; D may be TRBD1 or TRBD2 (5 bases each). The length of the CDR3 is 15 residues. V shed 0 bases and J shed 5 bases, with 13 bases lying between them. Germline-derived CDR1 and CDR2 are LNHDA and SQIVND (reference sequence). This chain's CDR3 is CASSIDWGLLETQYF. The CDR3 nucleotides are TGTGCCAGTAGTATAGATTGGGGGTTACTTGAGACCCAGTACTTC.

The CDR3 DNA follows: TGTGCCACCAGTGAGCTCGCAGGGAGACAAGAGACCCAGTACTTC. Its protein is CATSELAGRQETQYF. This chain links TRBV24-1 with TRBJ2-5; D is possibly TRBD1 or TRBD2 (5 bases each). Deletions cut 4 bases from V and 2 bases from J, with 13 bases between. The CDR3 length is 15 residues. The V gene's germline CDR1 is KGHDR and CDR2 SFDVKD.

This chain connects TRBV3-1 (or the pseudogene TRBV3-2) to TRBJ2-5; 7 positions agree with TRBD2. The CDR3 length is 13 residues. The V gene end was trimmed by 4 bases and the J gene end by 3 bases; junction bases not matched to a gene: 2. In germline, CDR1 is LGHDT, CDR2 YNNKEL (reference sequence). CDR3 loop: CASSPGLKETQYF. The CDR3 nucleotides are TGTGCCAGCAGCCCGGGACTAAAAGAGACCCAGTACTTC.